These 13 T cell receptor beta chains were all obtained from the same sample, sequenced in a study of tissue T cells after allogeneic stem cell transplantation. Method: immunoSEQ multiplex PCR; TCRdb's copy keeps in-frame clones and lacks some. The sample contains 20,000 to 25,000 clones, approximately 77% of which appear only once. Sequencing was performed on spleen. The receptor source for this set is a female BALB/c mouse in good health. The strain's MHC haplotype is H2-d.

A word on this clone: Any gene name here is a mouse gene name. The observed sequence ends 1 residue before the CDR3 terminus, with the missing tail filled in from the germline J gene. The rearrangement links TRBV5 to TRBJ2-2, with TRBD1 matching over 8 bases. There are 16 residues in the CDR3. Germline V gene sequence: CDR1 LGHNA, CDR2 YNLKQL (reference sequence). Losses at the gene ends were 4 bases for V and 3 bases for J; bases not matched to a gene: 7. The sequenced CDR3 bases are TGTGCCAGCAGCCTCGACAGGGGAAGGGACACCGGGCAGCTCTAC. Encoded protein: CASSLDRGRDTGQLY. The whole CDR3 region reads CASSLDRGRDTGQLYF.

On this clone: Mouse germline and gene names are used. The read comes to an end 1 residue before the CDR3 does, leaving the germline J gene to fill in the end. This chain uses TRBV14 with TRBJ2-7; 8 bases agree with TRBD2. Germline values: CDR1 SGHDT, CDR2 FRDEAV. Losses at the gene ends were 2 bases for V and 0 bases for J; bases not matched to a gene: 1. The CDR3 is 14 amino acids. CDR3 DNA (partial): TGTGCCAGCAGTTTACTGGGGGACTCCTATGAACAGTAC. It specifies CASSLLGDSYEQY. The full CDR3 sequence reads CASSLLGDSYEQYF. The whole variable domain, filled in from reference TRBV14 and TRBJ2-7, reads EAGVTQSPRYAVLQEGQAVSFWCDPISGHDTLYWYQQPRDQGPQLLVYFRDEAVIDNSQLPSDRFSAVRPKGTNSTLKIQSAKQGDTATYLCASSLLGDSYEQYFGPGTRLTVL.

Comment on this clone: Gene labels here are mouse ones. The sequenced fragment ends 1 residue before the CDR3 boundary, so the rest is inferred from the germline J gene. The chain joins TRBV14 to TRBJ2-3, with TRBD2 matching 8 bases. CDR1 is SGHDT, CDR2 FRDEAV, per germline. Losses at the gene ends were 1 base for V and 0 bases for J; bases not matched to a gene: 7. The CDR3 is 17 residues long. This CDR3 reads CASSFPRDWTSAETLYF. The CDR3 DNA, read in part, is TGTGCCAGCAGTTTCCCCCGGGACTGGACTAGTGCAGAAACGCTGTAT.

As to this clone: The gene names here belong to mouse. The read finishes 1 residue shy of the CDR3 end, and the germline J gene is used to complete it. The V and J genes are TRBV19 and TRBJ2-3; 7 nucleotides align to TRBD2. The CDR3 length is 14 residues. CDR1 and CDR2 from the germline V gene are FNHDT and SITEND (reference sequence). Trimming cost V 2 bases and J 7 bases; bases outside gene matches: 7. CDR3 region: CASSMAGGGKTLYF. CDR3 DNA (partial): TGTGCCAGCAGTATGGCGGGGGGGGGAAAAACGCTGTAT.

Concerning this clone itself: Here the gene names and germline are mouse. The sequence runs out 1 residue before the end of the CDR3; the remainder is reconstructed from the germline J gene. The rearrangement joins TRBV31 to TRBJ2-5; TRBD2 agrees at 8 bases. CDR3 length: 14 amino acids. Germline-derived CDR1 and CDR2 are GKSSPN and SITVG. After removal of 0 bases from V and 3 bases from J, the junction contained 2 bases not matched to a gene. The CDR3 reads CAWSLDWGQDTQYF. The sequenced part of the CDR3 DNA is TGTGCCTGGAGTCTAGACTGGGGACAAGACACCCAGTAC.

This clone was seen more than once but under ten times. Mouse germline and gene names are used. Read coverage stops 1 residue before the CDR3 terminus; the germline J gene supplies the remainder. This rearrangement joins TRBV17 to TRBJ2-7, with TRBD2 as a possible D gene (6 bases). The CDR3 is made up of 14 amino acids. Per germline, CDR1 MNHDT and CDR2 YYDKIL. Deletions cut 2 bases from V and 0 bases from J, with 8 bases between. The covered CDR3 bases are TGTGCTAGCAGTAGACTGGGGAGCTCCTATGAACAGTAC. It codes for CASSRLGSSYEQY. The whole CDR3 sequence reads CASSRLGSSYEQYF. The full variable domain, its missing parts supplied by reference TRBV17 and TRBJ2-7, is DTTVKQNPRYKLARVGKPVNLICSQTMNHDTMYWYQKKPNQAPKLLLFYYDKILNREADTFEKFQSSRPNNSFCSLYIGSAGLEYSAMYLCASSRLGSSYEQYFGPGTRLTVL.

About this clone: Mouse gene names and germline throughout. The CDR3 goes on 1 residue after the read ends, and that part is filled in from the germline J gene. Other DNA sequences in the same sample also yield this CDR3. J is TRBJ2-4 and V is TRBV13-3, with 8 bases that match TRBD2. The CDR3 covers 16 residues. Per the germline V gene, CDR1 is NNHDY and CDR2 is SYVADS. Unmatched junction bases numbered 8, after V lost 5 bases and J lost 0 bases. The sequenced CDR3 bases are TGTGCCAGCAGCCCTACTGGGGGCTCTAGTCAAAACACCTTGTAC. This encodes CASSPTGGSSQNTLY. The whole CDR3 region reads CASSPTGGSSQNTLYF.

As to this clone: Gene labels here are mouse ones. Read data end 1 residue before the CDR3 end; the end is taken from the germline J gene. The J gene is TRBJ1-1, the V gene TRBV13-3; 8 nucleotides agree with TRBD1. From germline, CDR1 is NNHDY and CDR2 SYVADS. The length of the CDR3 is 14 residues. With V trimmed by 4 bases and J by 4 bases, 6 bases remained unmatched. The CDR3 bases that were read are TGTGCCAGCAGTTCAGGGGGCGCGAGCACAGAAGTCTTC. Translation gives CASSSGGASTEVF. In full, the CDR3 reads CASSSGGASTEVFF.

Points on this clone: Gene names follow the mouse nomenclature. Read data end 1 residue before the CDR3 end; the end is taken from the germline J gene. The chain links TRBV31 to TRBJ2-2; D is uncertain. The V gene lost 0 bases and the J gene lost 0 bases, with 5 bases spanning the gap. The CDR3 is made up of 14 amino acids. Germline CDR1 reads GKSSPN; CDR2 reads SITVG. The sequenced CDR3 bases are TGTGCCTGGAGTCTGGGGTCAAACACCGGGCAGCTCTAC. Protein: CAWSLGSNTGQLY. The CDR3 as a whole reads CAWSLGSNTGQLYF. The full variable domain, rest sourced from reference TRBV31 and TRBJ2-2, is AQTIHQWPVAEIKAVGSPLSLGCTIKGKSSPNLYWYWQATGGTLQQLFYSITVGQVESVVQLNLSASRPKDDQFILSTEKLLLSHSGFYLCAWSLGSNTGQLYFGEGSKLTVL.

Details on this clone: The germline and genes are mouse ones. The read terminates 1 residue ahead of where the CDR3 ends, so the germline J gene completes it. The rearrangement uses TRBV19 and TRBJ2-3, with D perhaps matching TRBD2 (6 bases). V was cut by 1 base and J by 0 bases, with 9 bases left in between. This CDR3 spans 15 amino acids. CDR1 and CDR2 from the germline V gene are FNHDT and SITEND (reference sequence). This CDR3 is CASSISGGSAETLYF. Incomplete CDR3 DNA: TGTGCCAGCAGTATATCGGGGGGTAGTGCAGAAACGCTGTAT.

Regarding this clone: Gene and germline names: mouse. The read stops 1 residue short of the end of the CDR3; the missing end is completed from the germline J gene. This chain joins TRBV13-2 and TRBJ2-2; 7 bases map to TRBD1. Germline V lookup: CDR1 NNHNN, CDR2 SYGAGS (reference sequence). V was pared by 5 bases and J by 0 bases, with 1 base of the junction left unmatched. This CDR3 region has 14 residues. This CDR3 reads CASGGTANTGQLYF. The CDR3 DNA, read in part, is TGTGCCAGCGGGGGGACAGCAAACACCGGGCAGCTCTAC.

Worth noting for this clone: The gene symbols are mouse symbols. The observed sequence ends 1 residue before the CDR3 terminus, with the missing tail filled in from the germline J gene. The genes are TRBV19 and TRBJ2-3; 8 positions match TRBD1. V dropped 2 bases and J dropped 4; count of bases not matched to a gene: 3. CDR1 and CDR2 (germline): FNHDT, SITEND (reference sequence). The CDR3 loop spans 14 amino acids. The DNA read from the CDR3 is TGTGCCAGCAGTATTCAGGGGGCGACAGAAACGCTGTAT. Protein product: CASSIQGATETLY. The entire CDR3 protein reads CASSIQGATETLYF.

Of note for this clone: Genes and germline are mouse. The read comes to an end 1 residue before the CDR3 does, leaving the germline J gene to fill in the end. This chain joins TRBV4 and TRBJ2-4, with 8 bases that match TRBD2. Germline V gene data show CDR1 as LGHDT and CDR2 as YNNKQL (reference sequence). CDR3 length equals 14 residues. With 4 bases clipped from V and 4 bases from J, the junction kept 4 bases outside the gene matches. Partial CDR3 DNA: TGTGCCAGCAGCTCCCGACTGGGGAAAAACACCTTGTAC. This codes for CASSSRLGKNTLY. The full CDR3 is CASSSRLGKNTLYF.